Shown below are 24 T cell receptor beta chains from a single sample sequenced in a study of T-cell reconstitution after alpha-beta-depleted transplantation in children. Preparing the TCRbeta library involved the use of unique molecular identifiers. MiXCR was run by TCRdb on the PCR reads, yielding one entry per CDR3 protein. In the table there are hundreds of thousands of distinct CDR3 sequences, about an eighth of which are singletons. The source was PBMCs, collected before TCRalphabeta/CD19-depleted stem cell transplant. Source of these receptors: a girl under 10 years old with congenital amegakaryocytic thrombocytopenia, due to receive a stem cell transplant.

This clonotype appeared a few times. The chain couples TRBV29-1 to TRBJ1-2, with a possible D match to TRBD1 (5 bases). V gave up 6 bases and J gave up 8 bases, with 19 bases separating them. Germline V gene sequence: CDR1 SQVTM, CDR2 ANQGSEA. The CDR3 totals 13 residues. The DNA of the CDR3 is TGCAGCGTCGAATTCGAGAGGGACGCCGGCTACACCTTC. It codes for CSVEFERDAGYTF. The full variable domain, with the rest looked up from reference TRBV29-1 and TRBJ1-2, is SAVISQKPSRDICQRGTSLTIQCQVDSQVTMMFWYRQQPGQSLTLIATANQGSEATYESGFVIDKFPISRPNLTFSTLTVSNMSPEDSSIYLCSVEFERDAGYTFGSGTRLTVV.

This clonotype occurred many times. The chain has TRBV20-1 and TRBJ2-1, with D possibly being TRBD1 (6 bases). Deletions cut 3 bases from V and 9 bases from J, with 12 bases between. The CDR3 totals 12 residues. Germline-derived CDR1 and CDR2 are DFQATT and SNEGSKA (reference sequence). The DNA of the CDR3 is TGCAGTGCTAGTGCCCAAGGGGGTGAGCAGTTCTTC. Its translation is CSASAQGGEQFF.

CDR3 in amino acids: CASSLLSGGGRLGQPQHF. The DNA of the CDR3 is TGTGCCAGCAGTTTATTGTCAGGGGGGGGGCGCCTTGGTCAGCCCCAGCATTTT. The V gene is TRBV27, the J gene TRBJ1-5; 7 bases are a match to TRBD1. CDR3 length equals 18 residues. J gave up 6 bases and V 1 base, and 15 bases lay outside the gene matches. Germline CDR1 is MNHEY and CDR2 is SMNVEV (reference sequence).

The table lists this clonotype with many counts. The chain recombines TRBV29-1 with TRBJ2-1, with unresolved D. The germline V gene has CDR1 SQVTM and CDR2 ANQGSEA. The CDR3 totals 12 residues. V lost 2 bases and J 10 bases, leaving 12 bases between the germline ends. CDR3 region: CSVERPEKEQFF. Written as DNA, the CDR3 is TGCAGCGTTGAAAGACCGGAAAAGGAGCAGTTCTTC.

This clonotype came up many times. Its ends do not fully match the called genes, so a read error is possible. The rearrangement uses TRBV5-1 and TRBJ2-1; TRBD2 agrees at 10 bases. The CDR3 spans 15 residues. CDR1 and CDR2 from the germline V gene are SGHRS and YFSETQ. The CDR3 region is CASSRTSGTYNEQFF. The CDR3 DNA follows: TGTGCCAGCAGCCGTACTAGCGGGACCTACAATGAGCAGTTCTTC.

This chain uses TRBV12-3 or TRBV12-4 with TRBJ2-1; 9 positions match TRBD2. This CDR3 region has 14 residues. V lost 6 bases to trimming and J lost 8 bases; unmatched junction nucleotides: 8. CDR3 amino acids: CASRPSGTRDEQFF. The CDR3, as DNA: TGTGCCAGCAGGCCTAGCGGGACCCGTGATGAGCAGTTCTTC.

This chain uses TRBV7-2 with TRBJ1-2, with D hard to call. Germline assignment: CDR1 SGHTA and CDR2 FQGNSA. This CDR3 spans 15 amino acids. V was clipped by 3 bases and J by 1 base, with 12 bases between them. The CDR3 DNA reads as TGTGCCAGCAGCTTGACTCCCATGGGTAACTATGGCTACACCTTC. This codes for CASSLTPMGNYGYTF.

This clonotype was picked up a small number of times. The chain is built from TRBV7-9 and TRBJ2-1, with D maybe TRBD2 (6 bases). Looked up from germline, CDR1 is SEHNR and CDR2 is FQNEAQ (reference sequence). This CDR3 has 14 amino acids. V lost 8 bases, J lost 2 bases, and 13 bases lay in between. In DNA, the CDR3 is TGTGCCAGCGGTCCCGGGACTCCCTACAATGAGCAGTTCTTC. It encodes CASGPGTPYNEQFF. Filled out from reference TRBV7-9 and TRBJ2-1, the complete variable domain reads DTGVSQNPRHKITKRGQNVTFRCDPISEHNRLYWYRQTLGQGPEFLTYFQNEAQLEKSRLLSDRFSAERPKGSFSTLEIQRTEQGDSAMYLCASGPGTPYNEQFFGPGTRLTVL.

The chain links TRBV6-1 to TRBJ2-1; D possibly corresponds to TRBD1 (5 bases). Germline V gene data show CDR1 as MNHNS and CDR2 as SASEGT. The CDR3 is 13 residues long. With 6 bases removed from V and 13 bases from J, the gap between germline ends came to 19 bases. This CDR3 reads CASRVFRDSPQFF. CDR3 bases: TGTGCCAGCAGGGTCTTTCGTGACAGTCCCCAGTTCTTC.

A few counts support this clonotype. Here the CDR3 DNA reads TGCAGTGCTAGAACACCGGGACTAGCCTACAATGAGCAGTTCTTC. This translates into CSARTPGLAYNEQFF. V gene TRBV20-1 combines with J gene TRBJ2-1, with TRBD2 matching 8 bases. The germline V gene has CDR1 DFQATT and CDR2 SNEGSKA (reference sequence). The CDR3 contains 15 residues. J lost 2 bases, V lost 2 bases, and 5 bases had no gene match.

This clonotype was recorded a few times. The rearrangement links TRBV7-6 to TRBJ2-7; 11 bases are a match to TRBD2. The CDR3 consists of 15 residues. Germline CDR1 SGHVS, CDR2 FNYEAQ. J gave up 5 bases and V 5 bases, and 8 bases lay outside the gene matches. CDR3 sequence: CASSPNSLAGDEQYF. CDR3 DNA: TGTGCCAGCAGCCCCAACTCACTAGCGGGAGACGAGCAGTACTTC.

This chain uses TRBV5-1 with TRBJ2-1; D may be TRBD1 or TRBD2 (6 bases each). Germline V gives CDR1 SGHRS, CDR2 YFSETQ. The germline V and J ends were trimmed by 1 base and 8 bases, with 16 bases remaining between them. CDR3 length: 15 amino acids. This CDR3 reads CASSLLGGSLDEQFF. CDR3 coding DNA: TGCGCCAGCAGCTTGTTGGGGGGCAGTCTGGATGAGCAGTTCTTC. Variable domain in full (rest from reference TRBV5-1 and TRBJ2-1): KAGVTQTPRYLIKTRGQQVTLSCSPISGHRSVSWYQQTPGQGLQFLFEYFSETQRNKGNFPGRFSGRQFSNSRSEMNVSTLELGDSALYLCASSLLGGSLDEQFFGPGTRLTVL.

This clonotype has a count of ten or more. V is TRBV29-1 and J is TRBJ2-5; D is perhaps TRBD2 (7 bases). Between the trimmed V and J ends, which lost 7 bases and 1 base, there was a span of 22 bases. Germline values: CDR1 SQVTM, CDR2 ANQGSEA. This CDR3 spans 16 amino acids. CDR3 sequence: CSAPEGGVNPQETQYF. The CDR3 DNA sequence: TGCAGCGCCCCAGAGGGGGGGGTAAATCCCCAAGAGACCCAGTACTTC.

This clonotype was seen many times. The chain carries TRBV7-8 and TRBJ2-7; 7 nucleotides line up with TRBD2. The CDR3 loop spans 13 amino acids. The ends lost 8 bases at V and 3 bases at J; junction bases unmatched: 7. Germline loops: CDR1 SGHVS, CDR2 FQNEAQ. The CDR3 region is CASGPGGNYEQYF. In nucleotides, the CDR3 is TGTGCCAGCGGACCGGGAGGAAACTACGAGCAGTACTTC. The full variable domain, with the rest looked up from reference TRBV7-8 and TRBJ2-7, is GAGVSQSPRYKVAKRGQDVALRCDPISGHVSLFWYQQALGQGPEFLTYFQNEAQLDKSGLPSDRFFAERPEGSVSTLKIQRTQQEDSAVYLCASGPGGNYEQYFGPGTRLTVT.

This chain uses TRBV6-1 with TRBJ2-5, with a possible D match to TRBD1 (6 bases). The V gene's germline CDR1 is MNHNS and CDR2 SASEGT. The CDR3 loop spans 13 amino acids. Deletions cut 11 bases from V and 5 bases from J, with 18 bases between. CDR3 region: CAGNGQPGETQYF. The CDR3 nucleotides are TGTGCCGGAAACGGACAGCCAGGGGAGACCCAGTACTTC.

In its sample, this clonotype was seen many times. The V call is TRBV20-1, the J call TRBJ1-2, with D hard to call. Between the trimmed V and J ends, which lost 5 bases and 0 bases, there was a span of 22 bases. This CDR3 contains 17 residues. Germline CDR1 DFQATT, CDR2 SNEGSKA (reference sequence). The CDR3 loop reads CSAPLDPSGRANYGYTF. The CDR3 nucleotides read TGCAGTGCTCCCTTGGACCCGTCGGGCCGAGCTAACTATGGCTACACCTTC.

This clonotype was found a few times. The J gene is TRBJ1-5, the V gene TRBV27, with 7 bases identical to TRBD1. This CDR3 spans 14 amino acids. Germline loops: CDR1 MNHEY, CDR2 SMNVEV (reference sequence). V gave up 5 bases and J gave up 4 bases; unmatched junction bases: 5. CDR3 nucleotides: TGTGCCAGCAGTGGAGGGACAGCTAATCAGCCCCAGCATTTT. Protein product: CASSGGTANQPQHF.

The sample holds many counts of this clonotype. This chain uses TRBV29-1 with TRBJ1-4; perhaps TRBD1 as D (5 bases). There are 16 residues in the CDR3. Germline CDR1 and CDR2: SQVTM and ANQGSEA. V was cut by 7 bases and J by 4 bases, with 22 bases left in between. The CDR3, as DNA: TGCAGCGCCGACTTTTCAGGGTTTCCGGGTAATGAAAAACTGTTTTTT. As protein: CSADFSGFPGNEKLFF. Full variable domain (rest looked up from reference TRBV29-1 and TRBJ1-4): SAVISQKPSRDICQRGTSLTIQCQVDSQVTMMFWYRQQPGQSLTLIATANQGSEATYESGFVIDKFPISRPNLTFSTLTVSNMSPEDSSIYLCSADFSGFPGNEKLFFGSGTQLSVL.

There are a few counts of this clonotype. J is TRBJ2-1 and V is TRBV14; 9 bases agree with TRBD2. Trimming removed 5 bases from V and 6 bases from J; junction bases left unmatched: 20. Germline V CDR1 and CDR2: SGHDN, FVKESK. The CDR3 is 19 residues long. CDR3 amino acids: CASSVTPGSIAGVSNEQFF. In nucleotides, the CDR3 is TGTGCCAGCAGCGTAACTCCAGGGTCCATAGCGGGAGTATCCAATGAGCAGTTCTTC. Full variable domain (rest looked up from reference TRBV14 and TRBJ2-1): EAGVTQFPSHSVIEKGQTVTLRCDPISGHDNLYWYRRVMGKEIKFLLHFVKESKQDESGMPNNRFLAERTGGTYSTLKVQPAELEDSGVYFCASSVTPGSIAGVSNEQFFGPGTRLTVL.

At least ten counts were recorded for this clonotype. V usage is TRBV6-5 and J usage is TRBJ2-3; 7 nucleotides agree with TRBD1. Per germline, CDR1 MNHEY and CDR2 SVGAGI. J lost 10 bases, V lost 0 bases, and 13 bases had no gene match. This CDR3 spans 16 amino acids. The chain's CDR3 is CASSYSGRGNEIAQYF. The DNA for the CDR3 is TGTGCCAGCAGTTACTCGGGCAGGGGGAATGAGATAGCGCAGTATTTT.

V gene TRBV11-2 combines with J gene TRBJ1-6, with 12 bases that match TRBD1. Germline values: CDR1 SGHAT, CDR2 FQNNGV. V dropped 5 bases and J dropped 6; count of bases not matched to a gene: 8. This CDR3 is 17 amino acids long. The chain's CDR3 is CASSIGTGGYANSPLHF. In DNA, the CDR3 is TGTGCCAGCAGCATCGGGACAGGGGGCTATGCTAATTCACCCCTCCACTTT.

J is TRBJ2-3 and V is TRBV5-1, with 10 bases matching TRBD2. The CDR3 sequence is 14 residues long. With 5 bases clipped from V and 2 bases from J, the junction kept 2 bases outside the gene matches. CDR1 is SGHRS and CDR2 is YFSETQ in the germline V gene. The CDR3 region has the DNA TGCGCCAGCAGTACTAGCGGGGTCACAGATACGCAGTATTTT. This translates into CASSTSGVTDTQYF. Full variable domain (remainder filled in from reference TRBV5-1 and TRBJ2-3): KAGVTQTPRYLIKTRGQQVTLSCSPISGHRSVSWYQQTPGQGLQFLFEYFSETQRNKGNFPGRFSGRQFSNSRSEMNVSTLELGDSALYLCASSTSGVTDTQYFGPGTRLTVL.

This clonotype came up many times. The chain is built from TRBV11-2 and TRBJ2-7, with a tentative D call TRBD1 (5 bases). Germline CDR1 reads SGHAT; CDR2 reads FQNNGV. Trimming stripped 4 bases from V and 2 bases from J, with 15 bases between. This CDR3 has 15 amino acids. CDR3 DNA sequence: TGTGCCAGCAGCTCGGCCGACAGCGAGACCTACGAGCAGTACTTC. Translating gives CASSSADSETYEQYF.

This clonotype has just a few counts. The chain links TRBV28 to TRBJ2-5; 12 bases are a match to TRBD1. CDR1 is MDHEN and CDR2 is SYDVKM in the germline V gene. There are 18 residues in the CDR3. V trimming: 4 bases; J trimming: 0 bases; junction bases outside the gene matches: 9. The CDR3 is CASSSGQGAAYYQETQYF. The CDR3 bases are TGTGCCAGCAGTTCGGGACAGGGGGCCGCATACTACCAAGAGACCCAGTACTTC.